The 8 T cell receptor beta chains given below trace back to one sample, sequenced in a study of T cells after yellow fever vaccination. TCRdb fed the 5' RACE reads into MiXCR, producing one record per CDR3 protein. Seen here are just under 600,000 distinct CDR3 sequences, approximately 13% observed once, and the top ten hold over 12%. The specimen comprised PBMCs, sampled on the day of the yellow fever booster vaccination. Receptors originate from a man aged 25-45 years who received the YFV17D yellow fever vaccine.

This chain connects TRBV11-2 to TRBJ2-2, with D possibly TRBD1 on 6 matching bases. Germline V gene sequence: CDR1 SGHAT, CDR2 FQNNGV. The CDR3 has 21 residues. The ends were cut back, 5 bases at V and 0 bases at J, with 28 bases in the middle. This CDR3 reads CASSVRFTVKLGQTNTGELFF. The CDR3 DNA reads TGTGCCAGCAGCGTTCGTTTTACTGTTAAGCTGGGACAAACGAACACCGGGGAGCTGTTTTTT.

The CDR3 loop is CASSPRGQSSYNEQFF. CDR3 DNA sequence: TGTGCCAGCAGTCCAAGGGGGCAGAGCTCCTACAATGAGCAGTTCTTC. This chain links TRBV6-4 with TRBJ2-1, with TRBD1 identical over 7 bases. The germline CDR1 and CDR2 sequences are MRHNA and SNTAGT. V trimming: 5 bases; J trimming: 0 bases; junction bases outside the gene matches: 7. The CDR3 spans 16 residues.

The CDR3 nucleotides read TGTGCCACCAGCAGAGGTGGCGGAAACACCATATATTTT. The encoded protein is CATSRGGGNTIYF. V is TRBV15 and J is TRBJ1-3; D is ambiguous. Trimming removed 1 base at V and 4 bases at J, with 5 bases between. This CDR3 spans 13 amino acids. CDR1 and CDR2 (germline): LNHNV, YYDKDF (reference sequence).

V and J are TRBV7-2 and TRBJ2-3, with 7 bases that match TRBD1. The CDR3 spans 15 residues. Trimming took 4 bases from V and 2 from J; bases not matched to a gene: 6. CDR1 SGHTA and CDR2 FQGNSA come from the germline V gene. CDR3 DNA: TGTGCCAGCAGCTCGAGACAGGGACCCACAGATACGCAGTATTTT. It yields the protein CASSSRQGPTDTQYF.

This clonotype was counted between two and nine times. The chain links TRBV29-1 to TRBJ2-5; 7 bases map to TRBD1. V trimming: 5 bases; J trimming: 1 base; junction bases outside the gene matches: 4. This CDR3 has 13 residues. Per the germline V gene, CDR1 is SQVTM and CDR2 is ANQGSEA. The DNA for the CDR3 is TGCAGCGTTTCATCAGGGGGCCAAGAGACCCAGTACTTC. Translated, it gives CSVSSGGQETQYF.

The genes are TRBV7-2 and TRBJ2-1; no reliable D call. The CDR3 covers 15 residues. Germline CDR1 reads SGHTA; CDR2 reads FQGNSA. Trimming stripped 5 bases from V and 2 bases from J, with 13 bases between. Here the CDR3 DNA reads TGTGCCAGCAGCCGAGTCTTGGGCGCCTACAATGAGCAGTTCTTC. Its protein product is CASSRVLGAYNEQFF.

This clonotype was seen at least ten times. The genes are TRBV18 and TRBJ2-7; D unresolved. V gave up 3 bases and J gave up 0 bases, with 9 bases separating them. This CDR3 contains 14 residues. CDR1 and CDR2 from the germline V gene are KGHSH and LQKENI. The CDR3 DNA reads TGTGCCAGCTCACCGGGAAGAAGCTCCTACGAGCAGTACTTC. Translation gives CASSPGRSSYEQYF.

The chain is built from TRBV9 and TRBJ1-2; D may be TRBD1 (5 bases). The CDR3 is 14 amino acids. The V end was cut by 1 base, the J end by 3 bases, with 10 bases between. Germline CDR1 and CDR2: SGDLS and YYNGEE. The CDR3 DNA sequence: TGTGCCAGCAGCGTATCCGGGACGGACTATGGCTACACCTTC. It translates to CASSVSGTDYGYTF.